A selection of T cell receptor beta chains follows, all from one sample in a study of cytomegalovirus exposure and HLA in healthy donors. The method was immunoSEQ multiplex PCR; TCRdb's version includes in-frame clones alone and lacks a portion of them. The sample records 100,000 to 150,000 clones, approximately 94% being singletons. The specimen sequenced was PBMCs. Source of these receptors: a man younger than 35 in good health and CMV-seronegative. Each CDR3 is given with its conserved first and last residue. D genes are given only for firm matches. Some rows mark clone size as missing; the rest say once, few, many or name a class of expanded clone.

CDR3aa | CDR3nt | d_gene | j_gene | v_gene | abundance
CASSPGTSGSYEQYF | TGTGCCAGCAGCCCCGGGACTAGCGGTTCTTACGAGCAGTACTTC | TRBD2 | TRBJ2-7 | TRBV6-5 | -
CASSFPRVSEQFF | TGTGCCAGCAGTTTCCCGAGAGTAAGTGAGCAGTTCTTC | - | TRBJ2-1 | TRBV6-6 | -
CASSPPGIGDTEAFF | TGTGCCAGCTCACCACCGGGCATCGGGGACACTGAAGCTTTCTTT | - | TRBJ1-1 | TRBV18 | -
CASSQGPGIGSTNEKLFF | TGTGCCAGCAGCCAAGGCCCAGGGATCGGGTCAACTAATGAAAAACTGTTTTTT | - | TRBJ1-4 | TRBV11-3 | -
CASSQSGQEYDYGYTF | TGTGCCAGCAGCCAATCGGGACAGGAGTATGACTATGGCTACACCTTC | TRBD1 | TRBJ1-2 | TRBV16 | -
CASSLQAGAGKDEQFF | TGTGCCAGCAGCCTTCAAGCGGGAGCAGGTAAGGATGAGCAGTTCTTC | TRBD2 | TRBJ2-1 | TRBV7-2 | -
CASSQGHQPQHF | TGTGCCAGCTCCCAGGGCCATCAGCCCCAGCATTTT | - | TRBJ1-5 | TRBV28 | -
CASGRNYGYTF | TGTGCCAGCGGGAGGAACTATGGCTACACCTTC | - | TRBJ1-2 | TRBV2 | -
CAWSLGPNQPQHF | TGTGCCTGGAGCCTAGGCCCCAATCAGCCCCAGCATTTT | - | TRBJ1-5 | TRBV30 | few
CASSRDSSYEQYF | TGTGCCAGCAGCCGGGACAGCTCCTACGAGCAGTACTTC | TRBD1 | TRBJ2-7 | TRBV27 | -
CASSHGGGNTEAFF | TGTGCCAGCAGCCATGGCGGGGGGAACACTGAAGCTTTCTTT | - | TRBJ1-1 | TRBV16 | -
CASRWTGWRDTQYF | TGTGCCAGCAGATGGACAGGGTGGAGAGATACGCAGTATTTT | TRBD1 | TRBJ2-3 | TRBV27 | once
CASSIRQGPNLRSSNTEAFF | TGTGCCAGCAGCATTCGACAGGGTCCTAACTTAAGGTCGTCGAACACTGAAGCTTTCTTT | TRBD1 | TRBJ1-1 | TRBV4-2 | -
CASFLYFGGSSDTQYF | TGTGCCAGCTTCCTGTATTTCGGCGGTTCATCGGATACGCAGTATTTT | - | TRBJ2-3 | TRBV11-2 | -
CASSPGTSGSSSGEQFF | TGTGCCAGCAGCCCCGGGACTAGCGGGAGTTCCAGCGGTGAGCAGTTCTTC | TRBD2 | TRBJ2-1 | TRBV11-3 | -
CASSAGTGGHNEQYF | TGTGCCAGCAGTGCCGGGACAGGGGGTCATAACGAGCAGTACTTC | TRBD1 | TRBJ2-7 | TRBV9 | -
CASSLWSSGAHGYTF | TGTGCCAGCAGTTTATGGTCGTCAGGGGCGCATGGCTACACCTTC | - | TRBJ1-2 | TRBV28 | -
CASSLNRGHSYEQYF | TGCGCCAGCAGCTTAAACAGGGGGCACTCCTACGAGCAGTACTTC | TRBD1 | TRBJ2-7 | TRBV5-1 | -
CASSSAGGRTEAFF | TGCGCCAGCAGTTCCGCAGGGGGCCGTACTGAAGCTTTCTTT | TRBD1 | TRBJ1-1 | TRBV10-2 | -
CASTPGGHLNTEAFF | TGTGCCAGCACCCCTGGGGGACACCTTAACACTGAAGCTTTCTTT | - | TRBJ1-1 | TRBV5-6 | -
CASSYRGLMNTEAFF | TGTGCCAGCAGTTACCGGGGACTGATGAACACTGAAGCTTTCTTT | - | TRBJ1-1 | TRBV6-5 | -
CASSPLPGELFF | TGTGCCAGCAGCCCACTACCCGGGGAGCTGTTTTTT | - | TRBJ2-2 | TRBV7-8 | -
CASSFQGTMNTEAFF | TGTGCCAGCAGCTTTCAGGGGACTATGAACACTGAAGCTTTCTTT | - | TRBJ1-1 | TRBV5-4 | -
CASSLYRATNEKLFF | TGTGCCAGCAGCCTATACAGGGCAACTAATGAAAAACTGTTTTTT | - | TRBJ1-4 | TRBV6-5 | -
CASSGKKQGVGEAFF | TGTGCCAGCAGCGGCAAGAAACAGGGGGTGGGTGAAGCTTTCTTT | TRBD1 | TRBJ1-1 | TRBV7-9 | -
CASSVADLQGRGEAFF | TGTGCCAGCAGCGTAGCCGATTTACAGGGTAGGGGAGAGGCTTTCTTT | - | TRBJ1-1 | TRBV9 | -
CASSQDKGTGSNRDTQYF | TGCGCCAGCAGCCAAGACAAGGGTACCGGGAGTAATAGAGATACGCAGTATTTT | - | TRBJ2-3 | TRBV4-3 | -
CASSLGQLNEQFF | TGTGCCAGCAGCCTGGGACAGCTCAATGAGCAGTTCTTC | TRBD1 | TRBJ2-1 | TRBV11-3 | -
CASSLPPRGGNQPQHF | TGTGCCAGCAGTTTACCCCCCAGGGGTGGCAATCAGCCCCAGCATTTT | - | TRBJ1-5 | TRBV28 | -
CASSPDPGTGYQPQHF | TGCGCCAGCAGCCCGGACCCCGGGACAGGGTATCAGCCCCAGCATTTT | TRBD1 | TRBJ1-5 | TRBV5-1 | -
CASSEWGTGGEKLFF | TGTGCCAGCAGTGAATGGGGGACAGGAGGTGAAAAACTGTTTTTT | TRBD1 | TRBJ1-4 | TRBV25-1 | -
CASSLVGLASNGANVLTF | TGCGCCAGCAGCTTGGTGGGACTAGCTTCAAACGGGGCCAACGTCCTGACTTTC | TRBD2 | TRBJ2-6 | TRBV5-1 | -
CASSPDRTEINYGYTF | TGTGCCAGCAGTCCGGATAGGACAGAAATAAACTATGGCTACACCTTC | - | TRBJ1-2 | TRBV28 | -
CASGPDPTGLAGGRQETQYF | TGTGCTAGTGGTCCGGATCCGACAGGATTGGCGGGAGGCCGACAAGAGACCCAGTACTTC | TRBD2 | TRBJ2-5 | TRBV12-5 | -
CAARTGDTEAFF | TGTGCCGCCCGGACAGGGGACACTGAAGCTTTCTTT | TRBD1 | TRBJ1-1 | TRBV6-5 | -
CAWGPGQRAF | TGTGCCTGGGGACCGGGACAGCGAGCCTTT | TRBD1 | TRBJ1-1 | TRBV30 | once
CASRPGQPSNEKLFF | TGTGCCAGTAGGCCCGGACAGCCTTCTAATGAAAAACTGTTTTTT | - | TRBJ1-4 | TRBV19 | -
CASSQYGQGQETQYF | TGCGCCAGCAGCCAATACGGGCAGGGTCAAGAGACCCAGTACTTC | - | TRBJ2-5 | TRBV4-1 | -
CASSIGQFPYQETQYF | TGTGCCAGCAGCATAGGACAGTTCCCGTACCAAGAGACCCAGTACTTC | - | TRBJ2-5 | TRBV11-2 | -
CASSQGLAGEWQYF | TGTGCCAGCAGCCAGGGGCTAGCGGGAGAATGGCAGTACTTC | TRBD2 | TRBJ2-7 | TRBV4-2 | -
CAISDTAGSETQYF | TGTGCCATCAGTGACACAGCGGGGTCAGAGACCCAGTACTTC | TRBD2 | TRBJ2-5 | TRBV10-3 | -
CASSGTLRQGRLTDTQYF | TGTGCCAGCAGCGGAACCCTAAGACAGGGGCGGCTCACAGATACGCAGTATTTT | TRBD1 | TRBJ2-3 | TRBV9 | -
CASSLARSAAATQYF | TGTGCCAGCAGCTTAGCGCGTTCCGCGGCGGCGACCCAGTACTTC | - | TRBJ2-5 | TRBV7-6 | -
CASSMGGAYGYTF | TGTGCCAGCAGTATGGGGGGGGCTTATGGCTACACCTTC | - | TRBJ1-2 | TRBV25-1 | many
CASRDGTGGRAQYF | TGTGCCAGCAGGGACGGGACAGGGGGCAGGGCCCAGTACTTC | TRBD1 | TRBJ2-5 | TRBV7-9 | -
CAYRGNYGYTF | TGTGCCTACAGGGGTAACTATGGCTACACCTTC | TRBD1 | TRBJ1-2 | TRBV30 | -